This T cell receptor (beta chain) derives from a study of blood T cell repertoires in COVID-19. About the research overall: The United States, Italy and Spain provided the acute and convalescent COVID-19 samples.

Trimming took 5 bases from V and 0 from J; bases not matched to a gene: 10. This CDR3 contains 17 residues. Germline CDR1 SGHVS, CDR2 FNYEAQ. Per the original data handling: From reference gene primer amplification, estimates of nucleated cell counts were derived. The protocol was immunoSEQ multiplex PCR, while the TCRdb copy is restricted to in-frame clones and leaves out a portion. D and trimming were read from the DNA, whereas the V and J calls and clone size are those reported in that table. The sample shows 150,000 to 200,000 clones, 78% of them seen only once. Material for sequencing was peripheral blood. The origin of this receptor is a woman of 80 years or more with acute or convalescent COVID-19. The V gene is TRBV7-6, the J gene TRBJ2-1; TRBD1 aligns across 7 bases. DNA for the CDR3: TGTGCCAGCAGCCCGCGACAGGGAGAAAGCTCCTACAATGAGCAGTTCTTC. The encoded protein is CASSPRQGESSYNEQFF.